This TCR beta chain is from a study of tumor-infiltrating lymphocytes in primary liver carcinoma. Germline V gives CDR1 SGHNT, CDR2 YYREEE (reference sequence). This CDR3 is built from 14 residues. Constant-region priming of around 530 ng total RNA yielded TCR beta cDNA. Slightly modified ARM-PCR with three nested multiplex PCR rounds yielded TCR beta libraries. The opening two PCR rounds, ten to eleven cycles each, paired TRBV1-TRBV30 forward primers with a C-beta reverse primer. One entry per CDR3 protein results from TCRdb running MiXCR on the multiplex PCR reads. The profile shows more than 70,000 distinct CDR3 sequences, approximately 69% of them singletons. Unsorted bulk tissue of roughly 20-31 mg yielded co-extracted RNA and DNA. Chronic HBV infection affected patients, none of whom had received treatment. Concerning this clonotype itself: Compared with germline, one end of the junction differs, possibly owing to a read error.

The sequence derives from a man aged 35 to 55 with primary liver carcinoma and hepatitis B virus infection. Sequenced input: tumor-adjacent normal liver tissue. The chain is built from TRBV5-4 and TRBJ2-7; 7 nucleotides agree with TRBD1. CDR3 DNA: TGTGGCAGCAGCTTGTTCGGACAGGTCTACGAGCAGTACTTC. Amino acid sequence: CGSSLFGQVYEQYF.